This record looks at one T cell receptor beta chain sequence and its context. What it binds is unknown. TCRdb's table, derived via immunoSEQ multiplex PCR, lists solely in-frame clones and lacks some. The table shows roughly 120,000 clones, with about 89% occurring only once. Time point indicated: peripheral blood 6 weeks after treatment start. Trimming removed 5 bases from V and 2 bases from J; junction bases left unmatched: 2. The V gene's germline CDR1 is MRHNA and CDR2 SNTAGT. CDR3 length: 15 amino acids. These data are taken from a study of PD-L1 blockade in urothelial cancer. Study-level information: Each participant's history included 0 to 3 prior chemotherapy regimens. There were a median of about 140,000 T cells in blood samples.

Regarding the study as a whole: Clones that were tumor-associated expanded more in the blood of durable-benefit patients at 3 weeks.

The sequences come from PBMCs, collected around atezolizumab (anti-PD-L1) treatment. This clonotype was sampled from a man aged 60-69 years with urothelial cancer. The V and J genes are TRBV6-4 and TRBJ2-1; TRBD2 matches at 11 bases. CDR3 in amino acids: CASSPGLAAYNEQFF. CDR3 bases: TGTGCCAGCAGTCCGGGACTAGCGGCCTACAATGAGCAGTTCTTC.